A selection of T cell receptor beta chains follows, all from one sample in a study of Ad26.COV2.S vaccination and SARS-CoV-2 variants. Assay: immunoSEQ multiplex PCR; the TCRdb copy retains only in-frame clones and omits some. The sample carries hundreds of thousands of clones, more than 80% recorded once. The input for sequencing was peripheral blood, taken in a trial of Ad26.COV2.S vaccine versus placebo. Every receptor here comes from a person between 18 and 65 years old who received the Ad26.COV2.S COVID-19 vaccine or a placebo. Each CDR3 is given with its conserved first and last residue. D genes are given only for firm matches. Clone size is stated in some rows and not others, as once, few, many or a class when expanded.

TRBV3-1/TRBV3-2	-	TRBD1	CASRPGQVTSYEQYF
TRBV5-1	once	-	CASSPPDAAGYEQYF
TRBV9	-	-	CASSVEERLQETQYF
TRBV11-3	-	-	CASRRYRNTGELFF
TRBV6-5	-	-	CASRGGDANTGELFF
TRBV9	-	-	CASGIGTNRRNEQFF
TRBV7-9	-	TRBD1	CASSLVGQGAGKLFF
TRBV2	once	-	CASGWGYYGYTF
TRBV5-4	-	TRBD2	CASSLRGDSYNEQFF
TRBV5-1	few	TRBD1	CASSLGDRDGNTIYF
TRBV5-1	-	TRBD1	CASSLGQGSGTGELFF
TRBV7-8	-	TRBD1	CASSSRTGGAIQPQHF
TRBV28	-	TRBD2	CASSLESGRSTGELFF
TRBV7-6	-	TRBD1	CASSLGQGDYSNQPQHF
TRBV7-9	-	TRBD2	CASSETSGSYNEQFF
TRBV5-5	once	TRBD2	CASSPWTSNTGELFF
TRBV10-3	-	-	CAISLTGFEKLFF
TRBV12-3/TRBV12-4	once	-	CASSPARGEKLFF
TRBV6-5	once	-	CASRAWGAGANVLTF
TRBV11-3	-	-	CASSFSAVNTGELFF
TRBV5-1	-	-	CASSTNTGTGGTGELFF
TRBV5-6	-	-	CASTVGDTSRGYTF
TRBV10-3	-	-	CASTPLSGYMNTEAFF
TRBV18	-	-	CASSPITGGGTEAFF
TRBV9	-	TRBD1	CASSVEGATVTQYF
TRBV5-1	-	-	CASSLGQGGNTIYF
TRBV3-1/TRBV3-2	-	TRBD2	CASSPRSGGTTDTQYF
TRBV6-5	-	TRBD2	CASRRGGPYEQYF
TRBV27	-	TRBD1	CASSLSSGGVKQFF
TRBV11-2	-	-	CASSLGGGVSTDTQYF
TRBV2	-	-	CASSMDKLYEQYF
TRBV5-1	once	-	CASSLRDDTEAFF